This T cell receptor (beta chain) was sequenced in a study of CD8 T cells in ankylosing spondylitis. TCRdb reprocessed the 5' RACE reads via MiXCR and lists one record per CDR3 protein. The repertoire includes a few hundred thousand distinct CDR3 sequences, approximately 7.4% of them detected once, and 13% to 15% sits in the top ten. This clonotype was observed many times. Its antigen is not identified. CDR1 and CDR2 from the germline V gene are LGHNA and YNFKEQ. The CDR3 consists of 15 residues. The ends were cut back, 1 base at V and 2 bases at J, with 12 bases in the middle. Points from the study as a whole: Previous work reported some of these motif variants in the synovial fluid and blood of reactive arthritis. Seemingly characteristic of ankylosing spondylitis blood was a TCR beta motif consisting of about 8 highly homologous variants.

J is TRBJ2-7 and V is TRBV4-2; a weak D match, TRBD1 (6 bases). Sequenced material: blood, either unsorted or a sorted T cell fraction (not recorded which). The clonotype comes from a male donor with ankylosing spondylitis. The CDR3 DNA is TGTGCCAGCAGCCAAGCGGCACAGGGTCCCTACGAGCAGTACTTC. Its translation is CASSQAAQGPYEQYF.